Here is one T cell receptor beta chain with its context. A second PCR of 7 to 11 cycles used a sample-barcoded 5' primer and a J-beta primer mix. Each CDR3 protein is one row after TCRdb ran MiXCR on the 5' RACE reads. Among 550,000 to 750,000 distinct CDR3 sequences listed, 20% to 25% were seen once. The data belong to a study of blood T cells in healthy people across ages. Germline-derived CDR1 and CDR2 are SNHLY and FYNNEI. The V and J ends lost 7 bases and 2 bases respectively, with 15 bases between them. The CDR3 is 15 amino acids. This TCR came from a man between 70 and 80 years old in good health. This chain connects TRBV2 to TRBJ2-4; D is ambiguous. The sample consisted of blood. The CDR3 spells CASMAEENPKNIQYF. Here the CDR3 DNA reads TGTGCCAGCATGGCAGAGGAGAACCCCAAAAACATTCAGTACTTC.